The present entry profiles one T cell receptor (beta chain) with its context. The source of the sample is a study of blood T cell repertoires in COVID-19. This CDR3 contains 13 residues. V was clipped by 5 bases and J by 8 bases; unmatched bases: 8. Germline V gene lookup returns CDR1 MRHNA and CDR2 SNTAGT. Original methodology: Scientists estimated how many nucleated cells there were by amplifying reference gene primers. Profiling relied on immunoSEQ multiplex PCR, and the TCRdb table lists in-frame clones only, not all of them. V, J and clone size reflect that table, while D and trimming were determined from the DNA. The repertoire consists of roughly 120,000 clones, with around four fifths occurring once and the leading ten covering 2% to 2.5%.

This clonotype originated in a man aged 25 to 40 with acute or convalescent COVID-19. What was sequenced was peripheral blood. The V gene is TRBV6-4, the J gene TRBJ1-2, with 7 nucleotides matching TRBD1. The CDR3: CASSPTGVDGYTF. CDR3 bases: TGTGCCAGCAGTCCTACAGGGGTTGACGGCTACACCTTC.